The clone carrying this T cell receptor beta chain was picked up many times. Its antigen is undetermined. This CDR3 contains 15 residues. CDR1 and CDR2 (germline): LGHNA, YSLEER. Trimming removed 1 base at V and 6 bases at J, with 13 bases between. Using unique molecular identifiers, the investigators prepared the TCRbeta library. In TCRdb, the PCR reads were re-called with MiXCR into one record per CDR3 protein. The sample records about 600,000 distinct CDR3 sequences, under 15% being singletons. The sample is drawn from a study of T-cell reconstitution after alpha-beta-depleted transplantation in children. Study-level findings and limits: From surviving recipient T cells and thymic progenitors came the high day-60 TCRbeta diversity observed in some patients. After one year, T-cell counts and TCRbeta diversity mostly came from new T cells. Several hundred graft clones that had expanded were reportedly the source of alpha-beta T cells about two months after transplant.

The TCR originated in a male patient younger than 18 who had a stem cell transplant for acute myeloid leukemia, so the T cells may come from the graft donor. This sequence joins TRBV4-3 and TRBJ2-1; D is unclear. Sequencing was performed on PBMCs, mostly from graft donor cells, taken 360 days after TCRalphabeta/CD19-depleted stem cell transplant. The CDR3 bases are TGCGCCAGCAGCCAAGTAGAGTCGTTGCCCAATGAGCAGTTCTTC. Its translation: CASSQVESLPNEQFF.